The T cell receptor (beta chain) under discussion was sequenced for a study of blood T cell repertoires in COVID-19. At the level of the study: Material from acute and convalescent COVID-19 was sourced from the United States, Italy and Spain.

The participants were between roughly 18 and 100 years old and came from some 25 US areas. Sequencing used immunoSEQ multiplex PCR; TCRdb keeps in-frame clones, though not all of them. The repertoire holds 240,000 or so clones, with more than 75% as singletons. Per germline, CDR1 SNHLY and CDR2 FYNNEI. V was shortened by 5 bases and J by 3 bases, with 18 bases between the two germline ends. The CDR3 loop spans 16 amino acids. The sample taken for sequencing was PBMCs or T cells enriched from blood (not recorded which). The chain recombines TRBV2 with TRBJ2-3, with a weak D call TRBD2 (7 bases). This TCR was recovered from a woman in her 40s with acute COVID-19. The CDR3 loop reads CASSSGTRWGTDTQYF. The CDR3 region has the DNA TGTGCCAGCAGTAGCGGGACACGATGGGGGACAGATACGCAGTATTTT. The entire variable domain, with the rest obtained from reference TRBV2 and TRBJ2-3, is as follows: EPEVTQTPSHQVTQMGQEVILRCVPISNHLYFYWYRQILGQKVEFLVSFYNNEISEKSEIFDDQFSVERPDGSNFTLKIRSTKLEDSAMYFCASSSGTRWGTDTQYFGPGTRLTVL.